This TCR beta chain was found in a study of T-cell memory formation after mild COVID-19. Study in general: Largely, TCR clusters stayed within a single donor.

Study-wide points: Detection of some responders pre-infection suggested pre-existing cross-reactive memory T cells participated. Later expanders leaned CD4+, whereas clones that contracted between day 15 and 85 were balanced CD4/CD8.

The authors produced TCR alpha and TCR beta cDNA libraries with sample barcodes and UMIs by 5'RACE using constant-segment primers. In TCRdb, the 5' RACE reads were re-called with MiXCR into one record per CDR3 protein. The sample carries 250,000 or so distinct CDR3 sequences, roughly 9.4% recorded once. This clonotype was seen a few times. What it recognizes is unknown. V shed 10 bases and J shed 3 bases, with 23 bases lying between them. Germline V gene sequence: CDR1 SNHLY, CDR2 FYNNEI. The CDR3 contains 16 residues. Sequencing input: PBMCs or a T cell subset sorted from them (not recorded which). The receptor comes from a young man who had mild COVID-19 (a few samples of this study predate the infection). Cell type and time point are not known. This chain connects TRBV2 to TRBJ2-3; TRBD1 is a possible D gene (6 bases). The CDR3 loop is CATYHGTNLGTDTQYF. The DNA of the CDR3 is TGTGCCACCTACCACGGGACAAACCTGGGGACAGATACGCAGTATTTT. The whole variable domain, remainder taken from reference TRBV2 and TRBJ2-3, is EPEVTQTPSHQVTQMGQEVILRCVPISNHLYFYWYRQILGQKVEFLVSFYNNEISEKSEIFDDQFSVERPDGSNFTLKIRSTKLEDSAMYFCATYHGTNLGTDTQYFGPGTRLTVL.